The rows below give T cell receptor beta chains drawn from one sample of a study of shared clonotypes between healthy human individuals. Data came from immunoSEQ multiplex PCR; TCRdb stores just in-frame clones and leaves some out. The sample lists 700,000 or so clones, less than 80% seen once, with under 2% in the top ten. Sequencing input: memory CD4+ T cells sorted from blood. The receptors come from a young woman in good health. Each CDR3 is given with its conserved first and last residue. A D gene is named only where the DNA matches it firmly. A clone size is listed for some rows: how often the clone was seen (once, few, many), or a class if it is expanded.

J gene,D gene,clone size,V gene,CDR3 DNA,CDR3 protein
TRBJ2-3,NA,NA,TRBV11-2,TGTGCCAGCAGCTTAGTGATGGGGGAGAATACGCAGTATTTT,CASSLVMGENTQYF
TRBJ2-1,NA,NA,TRBV23-1,TGCGCCAGCAGTCAATCGTTCGACAGCTACAATGAGCAGTTCTTC,CASSQSFDSYNEQFF
TRBJ1-4,NA,NA,TRBV7-8,TGTGCCAGCAGCTTAGCAGGTTTAGGTGAAAAACTGTTTTTT,CASSLAGLGEKLFF
TRBJ1-5,NA,NA,TRBV5-8,TGTGCCAGCAGCCCCGGTGGCTGGCAGGGGCCCCAGCATTTT,CASSPGGWQGPQHF
TRBJ2-7,NA,NA,TRBV27,TGTGCCAGTCGTACAAATACCTACGAGCAGTACTTC,CASRTNTYEQYF
TRBJ2-2,NA,NA,TRBV13,TGTGCCAGCAGCTCAAACAACAGGGTTTCCACCGGGGAGCTGTTTTTT,CASSSNNRVSTGELFF
TRBJ2-7,NA,NA,TRBV15,TGTGCCACCAGCAGGATCGAACTCATTAGCGGTACCTACGAGCAGTACTTC,CATSRIELISGTYEQYF
TRBJ2-5,NA,NA,TRBV29-1,TGCAGCGTTATGGGGACCGAAGAGACCCAGTACTTC,CSVMGTEETQYF
TRBJ2-2,NA,once,TRBV6-7,TGTGCCAGCCCCCACACCGGGGAGCTGTTTTTT,CASPHTGELFF
TRBJ1-3,TRBD1,NA,TRBV2,TGTGCCAGCAGACCAGACAGGGGGCTTAGGAACACCATATATTTT,CASRPDRGLRNTIYF
TRBJ1-5,NA,NA,TRBV2,TGTGCCAGCAGCGAAGCCTCGGTTGCGCGCGCAAATCAGCCCCAGCATTTT,CASSEASVARANQPQHF
TRBJ2-5,TRBD2,NA,TRBV2,TGTGCCAGCAGTGGGGGACTAGCGGGAGTTAAGGGTGAGACCCAGTACTTC,CASSGGLAGVKGETQYF
TRBJ2-2,NA,NA,TRBV25-1,TGTGCCAGCAGTGGGGGGCCCGGGGAGCTGTTTTTT,CASSGGPGELFF
TRBJ2-5,TRBD2,NA,TRBV5-1,TGCGCCAGCAGCTTGGACGGCGGGAGGGAGACCCAGTACTTC,CASSLDGGRETQYF
TRBJ1-3,NA,NA,TRBV11-2,TGTGCCAGCAGCTTGCAAACAGGGAGCTCTGGAAACACCATATATTTT,CASSLQTGSSGNTIYF
TRBJ2-3,NA,NA,TRBV18,TGTGCCAGCTCTGAAAGGGATACGCAGTATTTT,CASSERDTQYF
TRBJ2-7,NA,NA,TRBV28,TGTGCCAGCAGTTTTCTTTATGAGCAGTACTTC,CASSFLYEQYF
TRBJ2-7,TRBD2,NA,TRBV7-8,TGTGCCAGCAGCTCGCCGACTAGCGGGAGCTCCTACGAGCAGTACTTC,CASSSPTSGSSYEQYF
TRBJ1-1,NA,few,TRBV28,TGTGCCAGCAGTTCCGGACACCCTAACACTGAAGCTTTCTTT,CASSSGHPNTEAFF
TRBJ2-7,NA,NA,TRBV6-5,TGTGCCAGCAGTTCCACCGGGTCAACCTACGAGCAGTACTTC,CASSSTGSTYEQYF
TRBJ1-2,NA,NA,TRBV7-9,TGTGCCAGCAGCTTAACAGGAATGAGCTATGGCTACACCTTC,CASSLTGMSYGYTF
TRBJ2-7,TRBD2,NA,TRBV27,TGTGCCAGCAGTTTTTTGGGGGGGTCCTACGAGCAGTACTTC,CASSFLGGSYEQYF
TRBJ1-4,TRBD1,NA,TRBV5-1,TGCGCCAGCAGCTTGGGTGTGCAGGGGGCTAATGAAAAACTGTTTTTT,CASSLGVQGANEKLFF
TRBJ1-5,TRBD1,NA,TRBV5-8,TGTGCCAGCGGGGACAGAAATAGCAATCAGCCCCAGCATTTT,CASGDRNSNQPQHF
TRBJ1-2,NA,NA,TRBV29-1,TGCAGCGTTGTGGGGCAGTACTATGGCTACACCTTC,CSVVGQYYGYTF
TRBJ2-2,TRBD2,NA,TRBV5-1,TGCGCCAGCAGCACTAGCGGGAGGGCGAACACCGGGGAGCTGTTTTTT,CASSTSGRANTGELFF
TRBJ2-1,TRBD2,few,TRBV6-5,TGTGCCAGCAGTTATTCTGGGCTAGCGGGAGTTAGTGAGCAGTTCTTC,CASSYSGLAGVSEQFF